This T cell receptor (beta chain) originates from a study of cytomegalovirus exposure and HLA in healthy donors. In the PCR, 60 Vbeta and 13 Jbeta primers were used. Produced via immunoSEQ multiplex PCR; TCRdb's table is partial and in-frame only. The sample lists about 160,000 clones, roughly three quarters occurring once. The J segment lost 3 bases and the V segment lost 0 bases, leaving 4 bases of the junction unmatched. Germline values: CDR1 MNHEY, CDR2 SVGAGI. The CDR3 is 15 residues long. This TCR came from a man aged 35 to 55 in good health and CMV-seropositive. Sequenced: PBMCs. This chain uses TRBV6-5 with TRBJ2-7, with 8 bases lining up with TRBD1. CDR3 nucleotides: TGTGCCAGCAGTTACTCGATGGACAGGGTCTACGAGCAGTACTTC. It yields the protein CASSYSMDRVYEQYF.